A selection of T cell receptor beta chains follows, all from one sample in a study of cytomegalovirus exposure and HLA in healthy donors. Repertoires were generated with immunoSEQ multiplex PCR, while TCRdb's copy carries only in-frame clones and drops some. Among about 190,000 clones listed, 75% to 90% were seen once. The material sequenced was PBMCs. All receptors come from a woman aged 45-60 years in good health and CMV-seropositive. The CDR3 runs from the conserved cysteine through the conserved F or W. The D gene is left open where the match is weak. Clone size appears in some rows only: once, few, many, or a class for an expanded clone.

>TRBV15|TRBD1|TRBJ1-4|.
CATSRDILGPGQGAEKLFF
TGTGCCACCAGCAGAGATATCCTCGGTCCCGGACAGGGGGCGGAAAAACTGTTTTTT
>TRBV28|TRBD1|TRBJ1-5|.
CASSSIAGGSQPQHF
TGTGCCAGCAGCTCCATCGCAGGGGGCAGTCAGCCCCAGCATTTT
>TRBV19|TRBD1|TRBJ2-5|.
CASSLGQGPQETQYF
TGTGCCAGTAGTTTGGGACAGGGGCCTCAAGAGACCCAGTACTTC
>TRBV19|TRBD1|TRBJ2-3|.
CASSIDGFGQGRDTQYF
TGTGCCAGTAGTATAGACGGATTCGGACAGGGGAGAGATACGCAGTATTTT
>TRBV6-6|.|TRBJ1-1|.
CASSYGESEAFF
TGTGCCAGCAGTTACGGGGAGTCTGAAGCTTTCTTT
>TRBV6-1|.|TRBJ2-1|.
CASSDWGGGSYNEQFF
TGTGCCAGCAGTGATTGGGGGGGCGGCTCCTACAATGAGCAGTTCTTC
>TRBV2|TRBD2|TRBJ2-3|.
CASSGSSGGRTDTQYF
TGTGCCAGCAGTGGGAGTTCGGGGGGGCGGACAGATACGCAGTATTTT
>TRBV7-2|TRBD2|TRBJ2-6|.
CASSPRLAGASGANVLTF
TGTGCCAGCAGCCCCAGGCTAGCGGGGGCCTCTGGGGCCAACGTCCTGACTTTC
>TRBV6-5|.|TRBJ2-7|few
CASSQQGESYEQYF
TGTGCCAGCAGTCAGCAGGGTGAGTCCTACGAGCAGTACTTC
>TRBV2|.|TRBJ2-2|.
CASSDGTTGELFF
TGTGCCAGCAGCGACGGGACAACCGGGGAGCTGTTTTTT
>TRBV11-3|TRBD1|TRBJ2-1|.
CASSLGGDRAWYEQFF
TGTGCCAGCAGCTTAGGCGGGGACAGGGCTTGGTATGAGCAGTTCTTC
>TRBV19|.|TRBJ2-5|.
CASSIAATAGQETQYF
TGTGCCAGTAGTATAGCGGCAACCGCGGGGCAAGAGACCCAGTACTTC
>TRBV6-6|.|TRBJ1-2|few
CASTYREYGYTF
TGTGCCAGCACCTACAGAGAATATGGCTACACCTTC
>TRBV19|TRBD1|TRBJ1-1|once
CASSTGALNTEAFF
TGTGCCAGTAGCACAGGGGCCCTGAACACTGAAGCTTTCTTT
>TRBV18|.|TRBJ2-1|.
CASSPRPGDNNEQFF
TGTGCCAGCTCACCAAGGCCAGGGGATAACAATGAGCAGTTCTTC
>TRBV29-1|TRBD2|TRBJ2-5|.
CSGSGGEFTETQYF
TGCAGTGGTAGCGGGGGGGAGTTCACAGAGACCCAGTACTTC
>TRBV7-2|TRBD2|TRBJ2-3|.
CASSYKAGGADTQYF
TGTGCCAGCAGTTACAAAGCGGGGGGCGCAGATACGCAGTATTTT
>TRBV7-2|.|TRBJ2-5|once
CASSSRGGRRGETQYF
TGTGCCAGCAGCTCAAGGGGAGGGAGGAGGGGGGAGACCCAGTACTTC
>TRBV6-1|.|TRBJ1-6|.
CASSGETWSSYNSPLHF
TGTGCCAGCAGTGGAGAGACGTGGAGCTCCTATAATTCACCCCTCCACTTT
>TRBV4-2|.|TRBJ2-1|.
CASSLEYNEQFF
TGTGCCAGCAGCCTCGAGTACAATGAGCAGTTCTTC
>TRBV4-2|TRBD1|TRBJ2-2|.
CASSPGTGGSVAGELFF
TGTGCCAGCAGCCCCGGGACAGGGGGGTCTGTCGCCGGGGAGCTGTTTTTT
>TRBV6-5|TRBD1|TRBJ1-5|.
CASSDRGNQPQHF
TGTGCCAGCAGTGACAGGGGCAATCAGCCCCAGCATTTT
>TRBV2|.|TRBJ1-5|.
CASSGGDQPQHF
TGTGCCAGCAGTGGGGGGGATCAGCCCCAGCATTTT
>TRBV12-5|.|TRBJ2-5|.
CASGLGPTGSETQYF
TGTGCTAGTGGTTTGGGACCTACAGGTTCGGAGACCCAGTACTTC
>TRBV7-9|TRBD1|TRBJ1-2|.
CASSLAWGQGANYGYTF
TGTGCCAGCAGCTTAGCGTGGGGACAGGGGGCGAACTATGGCTACACCTTC
>TRBV18|.|TRBJ2-3|.
CASSRDSTDTQYF
TGTGCCAGCTCACGGGACTCCACAGATACGCAGTATTTT
>TRBV7-9|.|TRBJ2-5|once
CASSRSRGGETQYF
TGTGCCAGCAGCCGGTCCAGGGGTGGGGAGACCCAGTACTTC
>TRBV19|.|TRBJ2-2|.
CASSKREAGTGELFF
TGTGCCAGTAGTAAAAGAGAGGCGGGGACCGGGGAGCTGTTTTTT
>TRBV6-1|.|TRBJ2-3|.
CASRFRTASTDTQYF
TGTGCCAGCAGGTTCAGGACAGCGTCCACAGATACGCAGTATTTT
>TRBV27|.|TRBJ2-2|.
CASSLRENTGELFF
TGTGCCAGCAGTTTGCGAGAGAACACCGGGGAGCTGTTTTTT
>TRBV29-1|.|TRBJ1-2|.
CSVAGAGNDYNSGYTF
TGCAGCGTTGCGGGCGCAGGGAACGATTATAATTCTGGCTACACCTTC
>TRBV5-1|.|TRBJ2-1|.
CASRPYPRGSSYNEQFF
TGCGCCAGCAGGCCTTACCCCCGGGGGAGCTCCTACAATGAGCAGTTCTTC
>TRBV4-1|TRBD1|TRBJ2-7|.
CASSLQGEQIYEQYF
TGCGCCAGCAGCCTCCAGGGGGAACAAATTTACGAGCAGTACTTC
>TRBV19|.|TRBJ2-3|.
CASSRVQGAGGPDTQYF
TGTGCCAGTAGTAGGGTACAGGGGGCGGGGGGCCCAGATACGCAGTATTTT
>TRBV4-2|TRBD1|TRBJ1-1|.
CASSPVGQGQRTEAFF
TGTGCCAGCAGCCCCGTTGGACAGGGGCAGCGCACTGAAGCTTTCTTT
>TRBV7-3|.|TRBJ1-1|.
CASSGWETEAFF
TGTGCCAGCAGTGGCTGGGAGACTGAAGCTTTCTTT
>TRBV5-1|TRBD1|TRBJ2-1|.
CASRPTPEGASWFF
TGCGCCAGCAGGCCAACACCCGAGGGGGCCTCGTGGTTCTTC
>TRBV5-4|TRBD1|TRBJ2-2|.
CASSLRPTGPGGELFF
TGTGCCAGCAGCTTAAGACCGACAGGGCCGGGCGGGGAGCTGTTTTTT
>TRBV7-2|TRBD1|TRBJ1-2|.
CASSLVTGAYGYTF
TGTGCCAGCAGCTTAGTCACAGGGGCCTATGGCTACACCTTC
>TRBV5-1|TRBD2|TRBJ2-3|once
CASSLMRGGPASTDTQYF
TGCGCCAGCAGCTTAATGCGGGGGGGACCCGCTAGCACAGATACGCAGTATTTT
>TRBV4-1|.|TRBJ2-3|.
CASSQDGTTDTQYF
TGCGCCAGCAGCCAAGACGGTACCACAGATACGCAGTATTTT
>TRBV2|.|TRBJ2-3|once
CASRGWRTDTQYF
TGTGCCAGCAGAGGTTGGAGAACAGATACGCAGTATTTT
>TRBV7-2|.|TRBJ1-1|.
CASSSSRGEAFF
TGTGCCAGCAGCTCCTCCCGAGGTGAAGCTTTCTTT
>TRBV14|.|TRBJ1-1|.
CASSLDPAGSEAFF
TGTGCCAGCAGCCTAGACCCGGCGGGCTCTGAAGCTTTTTTT
>TRBV6-6|.|TRBJ1-4|few
CASMTVSNEKLFF
TGTGCCAGCATGACAGTCTCTAATGAAAAACTGTTTTTT
>TRBV27|TRBD1|TRBJ2-7|.
CASRSSGRGTYEQYF
TGTGCCAGCAGGAGTTCGGGCAGGGGGACCTACGAGCAGTACTTC
>TRBV5-1|.|TRBJ2-4|.
CASSWAGEGIQYF
TGCGCCAGCAGCTGGGCAGGGGAGGGCATTCAGTACTTC
>TRBV11-1|.|TRBJ1-1|.
CASSLGTFEAFF
TGTGCCAGCAGCTTAGGGACATTTGAAGCTTTCTTT
>TRBV5-1|TRBD2|TRBJ2-3|.
CASSFLSGGATDTQYF
TGCGCCAGCAGCTTCCTTAGCGGGGGGGCCACAGATACGCAGTATTTT
>TRBV14|TRBD1|TRBJ1-2|.
CASSHSGTGGNYGYTF
TGTGCCAGCAGCCACTCCGGGACAGGGGGGAATTATGGCTACACCTTC
>TRBV15|TRBD1|TRBJ2-7|.
CATSRLRVGQGPHEQYF
TGTGCCACCAGCAGACTGCGCGTGGGACAGGGCCCCCACGAGCAGTACTTC
>TRBV30|TRBD1|TRBJ1-3|.
CAWSVDRLGNTIYF
TGTGCCTGGAGTGTGGACAGGCTTGGAAACACCATATATTTT
>TRBV6-1|.|TRBJ2-1|once
CASSGPNEQFF
TGTGCCAGCAGTGGGCCGAATGAGCAGTTCTTC
>TRBV28|.|TRBJ1-2|.
CASYPTGPYGYTF
TGTGCCAGCTACCCGACAGGACCCTATGGCTACACCTTC
>TRBV4-2|.|TRBJ2-7|.
CASSQEQVSYEQYF
TGTGCCAGCAGCCAAGAACAGGTATCCTACGAGCAGTACTTC